The clone carrying this TCR beta chain appeared once. The antigen is undetermined. Germline assignment: CDR1 SGHNT and CDR2 YYREEE (reference sequence). Between the trimmed V and J ends, which lost 4 bases and 6 bases, there was a span of 16 bases. The CDR3 length is 15 residues. The PCR employed 60 Vbeta primers together with 13 Jbeta primers. TCRdb's table, derived via immunoSEQ multiplex PCR, lists solely in-frame clones and lacks some. In the table there are under 200,000 clones, roughly 80% of which are singletons. The data were obtained in a study of cytomegalovirus exposure and HLA in healthy donors. Points from the study as a whole: Within the data, a cluster of highly shared sequence variants was likely a sequencing artifact. In vitro testing confirmed a few CMV-associated chains as specific for CMV antigens. Using a false discovery rate of 0.05, a later analysis showed that approximately 18,000 TCR beta sequences were associated with HLA alleles.

The genes are TRBV5-4 and TRBJ2-2, with TRBD1 as a possible D gene (7 bases). Sequenced material: PBMCs. The sequence came from a man aged 40-49 years in good health and CMV-seronegative. The CDR3 loop reads CASSQGGGVAGELFF. The CDR3 region has the DNA TGTGCCAGCAGCCAAGGGGGCGGGGTGGCCGGGGAGCTGTTTTTT.